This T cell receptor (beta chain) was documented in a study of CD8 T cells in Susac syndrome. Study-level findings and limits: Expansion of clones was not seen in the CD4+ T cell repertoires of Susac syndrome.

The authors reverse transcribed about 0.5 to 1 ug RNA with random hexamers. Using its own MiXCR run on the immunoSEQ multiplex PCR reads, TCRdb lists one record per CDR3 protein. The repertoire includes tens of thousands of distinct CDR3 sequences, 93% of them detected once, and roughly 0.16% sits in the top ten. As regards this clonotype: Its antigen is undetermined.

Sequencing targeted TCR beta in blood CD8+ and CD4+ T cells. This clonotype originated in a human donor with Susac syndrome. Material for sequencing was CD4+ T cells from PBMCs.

This CDR3 reads CAISDPGQGSGNVLTF. DNA for the CDR3: TGTGCCATCAGTGACCCGGGACAGGGGTCGGGCAACGTCCTGACTTTC. The V and J genes are TRBV10-3 and TRBJ2-6; 10 nucleotides match TRBD1. The CDR3 is 16 residues long. Trimming cost V 3 bases and J 9 bases; bases outside gene matches: 8. The V gene's germline CDR1 is ENHRY and CDR2 SYGVKD.